This T cell receptor (beta chain) was captured in a study of shared clonotypes between healthy human individuals. TCRdb keeps only in-frame clones here, not all; method: immunoSEQ multiplex PCR. Of roughly 1.4 million clones in the sample, approximately 98.5% were seen once. The V gene's germline CDR1 is MGHDK and CDR2 SYGVNS. V gave up 9 bases and J gave up 7 bases; unmatched junction bases: 15. The CDR3 contains 14 residues. The source material was naive CD4+ T cells sorted from blood. This sample's subset: CD45RA+ positively selected. This chain links TRBV25-1 with TRBJ2-7, with 7 bases aligning to TRBD1. The origin of this receptor is a man aged 30 to 45 in good health. The CDR3 DNA reads TGTGCCAGTCAGAATCCAACGGGACAGAATGAGCAGTACTTC. Translated, it gives CASQNPTGQNEQYF.